This T cell receptor (beta chain) was recorded in a study of healthy donors' naive CD4 and CD8 T cells. Overall study findings and caveats: Possible naive T cell homeostatic proliferation bias remained unaddressed.

This CDR3 spans 15 amino acids. Trimming at V came to 9 bases and at J to 1 base, leaving 10 bases not matched to a gene. Germline V gives CDR1 SGHRS, CDR2 YFSETQ. Starting from around 500 ng of total RNA, TCR libraries were made with linear amplification. Via MiXCR, TCRdb re-called the reads, giving one row per CDR3 protein. The table shows approximately 180,000 distinct CDR3 sequences, with about 76% occurring only once. On this clonotype itself: The target antigen is unknown.

The source is a pool of human donors in good health; the sample pools cells from several healthy donors. Sequenced input: naive CD4+ and CD8+ T cells sorted from blood, pooled from several donors. V usage is TRBV5-1 and J usage is TRBJ2-3, with 8 positions matching TRBD2. The CDR3 DNA reads as TGCGCCACCAGTTACGGACTAGCTGGCACAGATACGCAGTATTTT. Its translation is CATSYGLAGTDTQYF.